This T cell receptor beta chain came from a study of identical twins. Broader study findings: Invariant T cells like MAIT and iNKT could partly confound the zero-insertion analyses.

A word on this clonotype: Its antigen remains unidentified.

The CDR3 runs 17 residues. Trimming cost V 5 bases and J 6 bases; bases outside gene matches: 13. Germline CDR1 is SGHTA and CDR2 is FQGTGA. A single record per CDR3 protein comes from TCRdb applying MiXCR to the 5' RACE reads. The sample yields about 530,000 distinct CDR3 sequences, 20% to 25% seen once. This sample also belongs to another study, concerning yellow fever vaccine responses in identical twins.

The TCR sequence derives from a woman younger than 35 in good health. The source material was CD4+ T cells sorted from blood. This chain uses TRBV7-3 with TRBJ2-1; 10 bases line up with TRBD2. CDR3 coding DNA: TGTGCCAGCAGCCCACCAGGCGGGTCTAGCGGGAGCAATGAGCAGTTCTTC. Its translation is CASSPPGGSSGSNEQFF. Supplemented by reference TRBV7-3 and TRBJ2-1, the full variable domain reads GAGVSQTPSNKVTEKGKYVELRCDPISGHTALYWYRQSLGQGPEFLIYFQGTGAADDSGLPNDRFFAVRPEGSVSTLKIQRTERGDSAVYLCASSPPGGSSGSNEQFFGPGTRLTVL.